The T cell receptor beta chain described here comes from a study of shared T cell receptors in the human thymus. Here immunoSEQ multiplex PCR was the method, and the copy in TCRdb shows in-frame clones only, minus some. The sample includes hundreds of thousands of clones, approximately 90% of them seen just once. The CDR3 consists of 13 residues. The V and J ends lost 3 bases and 4 bases respectively, with 9 bases between them. Germline V gene data show CDR1 as MGHDK and CDR2 as SYGVNS. Separately, the same data were catalogued under a study of human thymus T cells. That paper adds: Each of the donors was a healthy Finnish infant who was undergoing open corrective cardiac surgery for congenital heart defects. The source of the thymus tissue was resections taken during corrective heart surgery. Across thymic and blood repertoires, the usage of V and J genes appeared to be biased. Related research found strongly overlapping thymic repertoires in unrelated individuals.

Material for sequencing was thymocytes. J is TRBJ1-1 and V is TRBV25-1; a weak D match, TRBD1 (5 bases). This receptor was identified in a boy younger than two with a congenital heart defect. The CDR3 is CASSEGGSTEAFF. The CDR3 DNA reads TGTGCCAGCAGTGAGGGGGGGAGCACTGAAGCTTTCTTT. The full variable domain, with the rest looked up from reference TRBV25-1 and TRBJ1-1, is EADIYQTPRYLVIGTGKKITLECSQTMGHDKMYWYQQDPGMELHLIHYSYGVNSTEKGDLSSESTVSRIRTEHFPLTLESARPSHTSQYLCASSEGGSTEAFFGQGTRLTVV.